These 15 T cell receptor beta chains share one sample of origin, sequenced in a study of Ad26.COV2.S vaccination and SARS-CoV-2 variants. Profiling relied on immunoSEQ multiplex PCR, and the TCRdb table lists in-frame clones only, not all of them. The sample holds nearly 400,000 clones, 89% seen once. The treatment denotes: approximately 18 received Ad26.COV2.S at low or high dose, single or two shots; about 5 received placebo; per-sample allocation not given. Day 63 following the first vaccine or placebo injection was when the samples were taken. This specimen was peripheral blood, taken in a trial of Ad26.COV2.S vaccine versus placebo. The receptors were gathered from a person aged 18 to 59 who received the Ad26.COV2.S COVID-19 vaccine or a placebo.

The V and J genes are TRBV5-4 and TRBJ2-7; D might be TRBD2 (5 bases). This CDR3 spans 13 amino acids. The germline CDR1 and CDR2 sequences are SGHNT and YYREEE (reference sequence). V dropped 4 bases and J dropped 4 bases, with 12 bases sitting between them. CDR3 protein: CASSRTQGYEQYF. The CDR3 DNA is TGTGCCAGCAGCCGGACTCAAGGATACGAGCAGTACTTC.

This chain uses TRBV4-1 with TRBJ2-3, with D hard to call. Germline V gene data show CDR1 as MGHRA and CDR2 as YSYEKL. Trimming removed 5 bases at V and 2 bases at J, with 8 bases between. CDR3 length: 13 amino acids. The DNA of the CDR3 is TGCGCCAGCAGCTTGTCGTACACAGATACGCAGTATTTT. Its protein product is CASSLSYTDTQYF.

The chain is built from TRBV5-1 and TRBJ1-4; TRBD1 might be the D (5 bases). This CDR3 has 15 amino acids. Germline values: CDR1 SGHRS, CDR2 YFSETQ. Trimming took off 4 bases at V and 7 bases at J, with 17 bases between the two ends. CDR3 region: CASSIGTSGPEKLFF. The CDR3 nucleotides are TGCGCCAGCAGCATAGGGACCTCTGGGCCTGAAAAACTGTTTTTT.

This chain connects TRBV6-5 to TRBJ2-5; no reliable D call. The CDR3 covers 13 residues. V was clipped by 2 bases and J by 5 bases, with 9 bases between them. The germline V gene encodes CDR1 MNHEY and CDR2 SVGAGI. CDR3 protein: CASSYEDGETQYF. The CDR3 DNA is TGTGCCAGCAGTTACGAGGATGGGGAGACCCAGTACTTC.

This clone came up once. The V call is TRBV25-1, the J call TRBJ1-2, with D perhaps TRBD1 (6 bases). The CDR3 is 14 amino acids. Germline CDR1 is MGHDK and CDR2 is SYGVNS. Trimming took off 2 bases at V and 4 bases at J, with 11 bases between the two ends. CDR3 region: CASSEPHRVYGYTF. CDR3 DNA sequence: TGTGCCAGCAGTGAACCCCACAGGGTCTATGGCTACACCTTC.

This clone came up a few times. This chain joins TRBV24-1 and TRBJ2-5; 14 bases fit TRBD2. V dropped 10 bases and J dropped 5; count of bases not matched to a gene: 5. The CDR3 is 14 amino acids. The germline V gene encodes CDR1 KGHDR and CDR2 SFDVKD. The CDR3 protein is CATAGLAGEETQYF. The CDR3 DNA reads TGTGCCACAGCGGGACTAGCGGGAGAGGAGACCCAGTACTTC.

The V and J genes are TRBV5-1 and TRBJ1-2; 12 bases are shared with TRBD1. Trimming cost V 2 bases and J 5 bases; bases outside gene matches: 4. Germline CDR1 SGHRS, CDR2 YFSETQ. This CDR3 has 15 amino acids. The chain's CDR3 is CASSLGDRGLYGYTF. The DNA for the CDR3 is TGCGCCAGCAGCTTAGGGGACAGGGGGCTATATGGCTACACCTTC.

The rearrangement links TRBV3-1 (or the pseudogene TRBV3-2) to TRBJ2-7, with no clear D. The CDR3 runs 15 residues. V lost 1 base to trimming and J lost 6 bases, with 16 bases between them. Per the germline V gene, CDR1 is LGHDT and CDR2 is YNNKEL (reference sequence). The CDR3 region has the DNA TGTGCCAGCAGCCAAGGCCTGGGTGCCGGCATCGAGCAGTACTTC. It encodes CASSQGLGAGIEQYF.

The CDR3 DNA sequence: TGCAGTGCTAGTGTAGGCCGTACGCAGTATTTT. Translated: CSASVGRTQYF. The J gene is TRBJ2-3, the V gene TRBV20-1; D is unclear. There are 11 residues in the CDR3. Trimming shortened V by 3 bases and J by 8 bases, and 9 bases separated the two germline ends. CDR1 DFQATT and CDR2 SNEGSKA come from the germline V gene (reference sequence).

The chain has TRBV6-4 and TRBJ2-2, with D tentatively TRBD1 (6 bases). The CDR3 sequence is 14 residues long. Looked up from germline, CDR1 is MRHNA and CDR2 is SNTAGT. V gave up 6 bases and J gave up 0 bases, with 8 bases separating them. The CDR3 DNA reads as TGTGCCAGCAGAGGACAGCCGAACACCGGGGAGCTGTTTTTT. It specifies CASRGQPNTGELFF.

CDR3 in amino acids: CASSPGGLAGVDEQFF. CDR3 DNA: TGCGCCAGCAGCCCGGGAGGACTAGCGGGAGTGGATGAGCAGTTCTTC. The genes are TRBV5-1 and TRBJ2-1; TRBD2 matches 13 bases. This CDR3 spans 16 amino acids. V lost 4 bases to trimming and J lost 8 bases; unmatched junction nucleotides: 9. CDR1 and CDR2 (germline): SGHRS, YFSETQ.

The rearrangement uses TRBV3-1 (or the pseudogene TRBV3-2) and TRBJ2-1; perhaps TRBD2 as D (7 bases). V lost 0 bases, J lost 7 bases, and 10 bases lay in between. The germline CDR1 and CDR2 sequences are LGHDT and YNNKEL (reference sequence). The CDR3 runs 14 residues. The CDR3: CASSQERGGNEQFF. The CDR3 coding sequence is TGTGCCAGCAGCCAAGAGAGGGGGGGGAATGAGCAGTTCTTC.

The chain has TRBV7-9 and TRBJ2-1, with 7 bases fitting TRBD2. CDR3 length: 18 amino acids. The V gene end was trimmed by 6 bases and the J gene end by 8 bases; junction bases not matched to a gene: 22. Germline-derived CDR1 and CDR2 are SEHNR and FQNEAQ (reference sequence). CDR3 residues: CASRDGLRRTRRVDEQFF. The CDR3 DNA is TGTGCCAGCAGGGACGGGCTGAGACGGACTAGACGTGTCGATGAGCAGTTCTTC.

This sequence joins TRBV28 and TRBJ2-1, with no clear D. Germline V gene data show CDR1 as MDHEN and CDR2 as SYDVKM. V lost 3 bases to trimming and J lost 6 bases, with 6 bases between them. CDR3 length equals 12 residues. The chain's CDR3 is CASSFFVNEQFF. The CDR3, as DNA: TGTGCCAGCAGTTTTTTTGTCAATGAGCAGTTCTTC.

V is TRBV19 and J is TRBJ2-7; TRBD2 aligns across 9 bases. The ends lost 2 bases at V and 3 bases at J; junction bases unmatched: 2. CDR1 and CDR2 (germline): LNHDA, SQIVND (reference sequence). The CDR3 contains 14 residues. CDR3 bases: TGTGCCAGTAGTATAAGAGCGGGGGGCTACGAGCAGTACTTC. This sequence encodes CASSIRAGGYEQYF.